Sequencing of this T cell receptor (beta chain) was carried out in a study of T cells in Graves' hyperthyroidism and ophthalmopathy. Overall study context: It was at initial diagnosis, before any treatment, that peripheral blood was collected.

CDR3 length: 17 residues. V gave up 3 bases and J gave up 7 bases; unmatched junction bases: 13. Germline CDR1 MDHEN, CDR2 SYDVKM. Exclusions: uncontrolled infection, other autoimmune disease, pregnancy, lactation. Orbital computed tomography and thyroid ultrasound, together with serum TRAb and thyroxine and clinical symptoms, were used for diagnoses. The PBMCs had their origin in 7.5 to 10 ml of fresh peripheral blood. This clonotype was counted ten times or more. TCR beta CDR3 sequences were amplified from RNA transcripts. HTBI primers were the set used in a first-round RT-PCR of the TCR CDR3. TCRdb fed the multiplex PCR reads into MiXCR, producing one record per CDR3 protein. The sample lists about 160,000 distinct CDR3 sequences; about 9.4% were seen once.

The chain recombines TRBV28 with TRBJ1-1, with 11 bases fitting TRBD1. The sequenced sample consisted of blood. The clonotype originates from a woman under 30 with Graves' hyperthyroidism that later progressed to Graves' ophthalmopathy. CDR3 nucleotide sequence: TGTGCCAGCAGTTTCTCCCCTGGGACAGGGGGGGAAATTGAAGCTTTCTTT. Its translation: CASSFSPGTGGEIEAFF. Drawing the rest from reference TRBV28 and TRBJ1-1, the complete variable domain is DVKVTQSSRYLVKRTGEKVFLECVQDMDHENMFWYRQDPGLGLRLIYFSYDVKMKEKGDIPEGYSVSREKKERFSLILESASTNQTSMYLCASSFSPGTGGEIEAFFGQGTRLTVV.